The clone carrying this TCR beta chain came up many times. Its antigen remains unidentified. This sample was included in a study of neurological immune-mediated disorders. The time point here: longitudinal time-point 3. TCRdb reprocessed the 5' RACE reads via MiXCR and lists one record per CDR3 protein. The table includes 84,000 or so distinct CDR3 sequences, approximately 4.3% detected once. Germline CDR1 and CDR2: GTSNPN and SVGIG (reference sequence). This CDR3 contains 15 residues. Trimming cost V 2 bases and J 0 bases, with 8 bases left between them. The study's findings and limits: Repertoires from 18 of 34 multiple sclerosis patients grouped phylogenetically into a related-CDR3 cluster, suggesting a possible signature.

This receptor was identified in a woman in her fifties or sixties with multiple sclerosis. Sequencing used PBMCs. This rearrangement joins TRBV30 to TRBJ2-6, with D tentatively TRBD1 or TRBD2 (5 bases each). The CDR3: CAWSLGVSGANVLTF. In nucleotides, the CDR3 is TGTGCCTGGAGTTTGGGGGTCTCTGGGGCCAACGTCCTGACTTTC.